The 19 T cell receptor beta chains below come from one sample, sequenced in a study of CD8+CD57+ T cells in acquired aplastic anemia. TCR beta VDJ and CDR3 were profiled, and genomic DNA was the template. TCRdb re-called the reads with MiXCR, one entry per CDR3 protein. Of 250,000 to 350,000 distinct CDR3 sequences in the sample, approximately 55% were seen once. The sample consisted of sorted CD4+, CD8+, or CD8+CD57+ T cells (not recorded which) from PBMCs. These receptors all stem from a human donor with severe aplastic anemia or a healthy control (not recorded which).

This clonotype was seen more than once but under ten times. V usage is TRBV2 and J usage is TRBJ1-6, with D unresolved. There are 13 residues in the CDR3. Germline CDR1 is SNHLY and CDR2 is FYNNEI. Trimming removed 6 bases from V and 4 bases from J, with 7 bases in between. CDR3 sequence: CASRGAYNSPLHF. CDR3 coding DNA: TGTGCCAGCAGGGGAGCGTATAATTCACCCCTCCACTTT.

In nucleotides, the CDR3 is TGTGCCAGCAGCTTAGATTATGATCATGGGCGTACTGAAGCTTTCTTT. Its translation: CASSLDYDHGRTEAFF. The gene calls are TRBV7-2 and TRBJ1-1; D not resolved. The CDR3 spans 16 residues. Per germline, CDR1 SGHTA and CDR2 FQGNSA. The V end lost 1 base, the J end lost 5 bases, and 17 bases lay between the germline ends. The full variable domain, with the rest looked up from reference TRBV7-2 and TRBJ1-1, is GAGVSQSPSNKVTEKGKDVELRCDPISGHTALYWYRQSLGQGLEFLIYFQGNSAPDKSGLPSDRFSAERTGGSVSTLTIQRTQQEDSAVYLCASSLDYDHGRTEAFFGQGTRLTVV.

Only a few counts were recorded for this clonotype. This rearrangement joins TRBV20-1 to TRBJ2-7; D is undetermined. V was shortened by 1 base and J by 3 bases, with 10 bases between the two germline ends. CDR3 size: 13 residues. Per germline, CDR1 DFQATT and CDR2 SNEGSKA (reference sequence). In DNA form, the CDR3 reads TGCAGTGCTAGAGCCAGGTCGGACTACGAGCAGTACTTC. Amino acid sequence: CSARARSDYEQYF.

This clonotype has more than one count but fewer than ten. This chain joins TRBV18 and TRBJ2-1; no reliable D call. The V end lost 8 bases, the J end lost 0 bases, and 8 bases lay between the germline ends. This CDR3 is built from 13 residues. CDR1 KGHSH and CDR2 LQKENI come from the germline V gene. The CDR3 is CASTRSSYNEQFF. The CDR3, as DNA: TGTGCCAGCACCAGAAGCTCCTACAATGAGCAGTTCTTC.

This clonotype appeared once. The chain is built from TRBV5-1 and TRBJ2-7, with D hard to call. There are 12 residues in the CDR3. The V end lost 4 bases, the J end lost 5 bases, and 10 bases lay between the germline ends. Germline assignment: CDR1 SGHRS and CDR2 YFSETQ. CDR3 amino acids: CASSGPTDEQYF. CDR3 DNA: TGCGCCAGCAGCGGTCCCACAGACGAGCAGTACTTC. The full variable domain, its missing parts supplied by reference TRBV5-1 and TRBJ2-7, is KAGVTQTPRYLIKTRGQQVTLSCSPISGHRSVSWYQQTPGQGLQFLFEYFSETQRNKGNFPGRFSGRQFSNSRSEMNVSTLELGDSALYLCASSGPTDEQYFGPGTRLTVT.

The gene calls are TRBV20-1 and TRBJ1-5, with 8 bases aligning to TRBD1. Trimming cost V 1 base and J 6 bases; bases outside gene matches: 8. The V gene's germline CDR1 is DFQATT and CDR2 SNEGSKA (reference sequence). This CDR3 region has 15 residues. CDR3 coding DNA: TGCAGTGCTAGAGGACCAGGGGGCATGGTTCAGCCCCAGCATTTT. As protein: CSARGPGGMVQPQHF.

This rearrangement joins TRBV29-1 to TRBJ1-2, with D hard to call. This CDR3 region has 11 residues. Germline V gene lookup returns CDR1 SQVTM and CDR2 ANQGSEA. Trimming took off 7 bases at V and 4 bases at J, with 10 bases between the two ends. CDR3 nucleotide sequence: TGCAGCGGTCTTTTCCCCTATGGCTACACCTTC. Residues: CSGLFPYGYTF. The complete variable domain, with remaining parts taken from reference TRBV29-1 and TRBJ1-2, reads SAVISQKPSRDICQRGTSLTIQCQVDSQVTMMFWYRQQPGQSLTLIATANQGSEATYESGFVIDKFPISRPNLTFSTLTVSNMSPEDSSIYLCSGLFPYGYTFGSGTRLTVV.

Worth noting for this clonotype: The junction departs from the called germline gene at one end, perhaps through a read error. This chain connects TRBV7-9 to TRBJ2-2; D is unclear. Germline V gene lookup returns CDR1 SEHNR and CDR2 FQNEAQ (reference sequence). This CDR3 spans 15 amino acids. The CDR3 sequence: CASSLRLRDTGELFF. CDR3 DNA sequence: TGCGCCAGCAGCTTGAGGCTGAGAGACACCGGGGAGCTGTTTTTT. Variable domain in full (rest from reference TRBV7-9 and TRBJ2-2): DTGVSQNPRHKITKRGQNVTFRCDPISEHNRLYWYRQTLGQGPEFLTYFQNEAQLEKSRLLSDRFSAERPKGSFSTLEIQRTEQGDSAMYLCASSLRLRDTGELFFGEGSRLTVL.

The rearrangement uses TRBV5-6 and TRBJ2-7; D is unresolved. Germline CDR1 is SGHDT and CDR2 is YYEEEE. V was pared by 1 base and J by 2 bases, with 10 bases between. The CDR3 has 14 amino acids. The CDR3: CASSLISRTYEQYF. In DNA, the CDR3 is TGTGCCAGCAGCTTGATCAGCCGGACCTACGAGCAGTACTTC.

In the case of this clonotype: A much larger clone differs from this one at a single base, so this may be a read error. V gene TRBV30 combines with J gene TRBJ2-7; 10 nucleotides align to TRBD2. Looked up from germline, CDR1 is GTSNPN and CDR2 is SVGIG (reference sequence). The CDR3 runs 15 residues. CDR3 amino acids: CAWSITSGASYELYF. The CDR3 nucleotides are TGTGCCTGGAGTATTACTAGCGGGGCTTCCTACGAGCTGTACTTC.

This clonotype was seen a few times. V usage is TRBV12-5 and J usage is TRBJ2-2; TRBD1 might be the D (6 bases). The V gene lost 5 bases and the J gene lost 6 bases, with 19 bases spanning the gap. The CDR3 is made up of 16 amino acids. CDR1 is LGHNT, CDR2 FRNRAP, per germline. CDR3 protein: CASGEGQLNPPGELFF. The CDR3 nucleotides are TGTGCTAGTGGTGAGGGACAACTGAATCCCCCCGGGGAGCTGTTTTTT. Full variable domain (rest looked up from reference TRBV12-5 and TRBJ2-2): DARVTQTPRHKVTEMGQEVTMRCQPILGHNTVFWYRQTMMQGLELLAYFRNRAPLDDSGMPKDRFSAEMPDATLATLKIQPSEPRDSAVYFCASGEGQLNPPGELFFGEGSRLTVL.

Details on this clonotype: At one boundary the junction diverges from the germline segment, which might be a read error. This chain uses TRBV4-1 with TRBJ2-7; D perhaps matches TRBD1 (6 bases). The CDR3 has 14 residues. Germline CDR1 is MGHRA and CDR2 is YSYEKL. The CDR3 here is CASSPYTGSSEQYF. The CDR3, as DNA: TGTGCCAGCAGCCCATACACAGGGTCATCCGAGCAGTACTTC.

The gene calls are TRBV20-1 and TRBJ2-1, with 10 bases matching TRBD2. The length of the CDR3 is 16 residues. Germline CDR1 is DFQATT and CDR2 is SNEGSKA (reference sequence). J gave up 5 bases and V 6 bases, and 13 bases lay outside the gene matches. CDR3 nucleotides: TGCAGTGCCCAGCAGCCTAGCGGGAGAGCCCACAATGAGCAGTTCTTC. Its protein product is CSAQQPSGRAHNEQFF.

This chain connects TRBV15 to TRBJ1-6, with D uncertain. Germline assignment: CDR1 LNHNV and CDR2 YYDKDF (reference sequence). The CDR3 runs to 15 residues. V lost 1 base to trimming and J lost 6 bases, with 10 bases between them. This CDR3 is CATSRAREGNSPLHF. The CDR3 nucleotides read TGTGCCACCAGCAGAGCGCGGGAGGGTAATTCACCCCTCCACTTT.

The chain links TRBV2 to TRBJ1-5, with 8 bases that match TRBD1. Germline V gene sequence: CDR1 SNHLY, CDR2 FYNNEI. The CDR3 spans 16 residues. Trimming removed 10 bases from V and 3 bases from J; junction bases left unmatched: 14. CDR3 residues: CATTSHRGGNNQPQHF. The CDR3 bases are TGTGCCACCACGTCACACAGGGGGGGCAACAATCAGCCCCAGCATTTT.

The chain is built from TRBV7-3 and TRBJ1-1; D is uncertain. Germline assignment: CDR1 SGHTA and CDR2 FQGTGA. The CDR3 spans 12 residues. V was cut by 8 bases and J by 5 bases, with 12 bases left in between. The CDR3 protein is CASALVGTEAFF. CDR3 nucleotides: TGTGCCAGCGCTTTGGTAGGGACTGAAGCTTTCTTT. Together with reference TRBV7-3 and TRBJ1-1, the CDR3 gives the full variable domain: GAGVSQTPSNKVTEKGKYVELRCDPISGHTALYWYRQSLGQGPEFLIYFQGTGAADDSGLPNDRFFAVRPEGSVSTLKIQRTERGDSAVYLCASALVGTEAFFGQGTRLTVV.

This clonotype has a handful of counts. CDR3 sequence (DNA): TGCAGTGCCAGGGATTCGGGACTAGCGCAAGAGACCCAGTACTTC. This sequence encodes CSARDSGLAQETQYF. The rearrangement uses TRBV20-1 and TRBJ2-5, with 10 bases fitting TRBD2. Germline V gene lookup returns CDR1 DFQATT and CDR2 SNEGSKA (reference sequence). The ends lost 6 bases at V and 2 bases at J; junction bases unmatched: 9. The CDR3 loop spans 15 amino acids.

Notes on this clonotype: Compared with germline, one end of the junction differs, possibly owing to a read error. The chain is built from TRBV24-1 and TRBJ2-2; 11 bases agree with TRBD2. Germline assignment: CDR1 KGHDR and CDR2 SFDVKD. The CDR3 is 16 amino acids. The CDR3 DNA sequence: TGTGCCACCAGTGATACTAGCGGGGGTAACACCGGGGAGTTGTTTTTT. Translating it yields CATSDTSGGNTGELFF.

V gene TRBV7-9 combines with J gene TRBJ1-1; 10 bases line up with TRBD1. This CDR3 has 14 residues. Per germline, CDR1 SEHNR and CDR2 FQNEAQ (reference sequence). Trimming took 5 bases from V and 4 from J; bases not matched to a gene: 4. The chain's CDR3 is CASSPGQGTTEAFF. The CDR3 region has the DNA TGTGCCAGCAGCCCGGGACAGGGGACCACTGAAGCTTTCTTT.